A selection of T cell receptor beta chains follows, all from one sample in a study of immune evolution from preneoplasia to lung adenocarcinoma. Method: immunoSEQ multiplex PCR; TCRdb's copy keeps in-frame clones and lacks some. The sample yields thousands of clones, roughly 80% seen once. Sequencing was performed on FFPE minimally invasive lung adenocarcinoma tissue. These receptors all stem from a person over 45 with lung adenocarcinoma. The CDR3 runs from the conserved cysteine through the conserved F or W. The order of the fields is clone size, V gene, D gene, J gene, CDR3 protein, CDR3 DNA. A D gene is named only where the DNA matches it firmly. Size tells how often a clone was seen (once, few, many) or the class of an expanded clone, and some rows leave it out.

NA	TRBV7-8	NA	TRBJ2-3	CASSSGSRLTDTQYF	TGTGCCAGCAGCTCCGGGAGTAGGCTCACAGATACGCAGTATTTT
NA	TRBV19	NA	TRBJ2-2	CASSPGLNTGELFF	TGTGCCAGTAGTCCAGGACTAAACACCGGGGAGCTGTTTTTT
NA	TRBV18	NA	TRBJ2-2	CASSPPQVNSFGELFF	TGTGCCAGCTCACCACCCCAGGTTAATTCATTCGGGGAGCTGTTTTTT
NA	TRBV12-5	TRBD1	TRBJ2-3	CASGYGTGMADTQYF	TGTGCTAGTGGTTACGGGACAGGGATGGCAGATACGCAGTATTTT
NA	TRBV6-6	TRBD1	TRBJ1-1	CASSRLTGANTEAFF	TGTGCCAGCAGCCGTCTGACAGGGGCGAACACTGAAGCTTTCTTT
NA	TRBV6-1	TRBD1	TRBJ2-2	CASRTGGFDTGELFF	TGTGCCAGCAGGACAGGGGGTTTTGACACCGGGGAGCTGTTTTTT
NA	TRBV10-1	TRBD2	TRBJ2-1	CASSPGLAGGNSYNEQFF	TGCGCCAGTTCCCCGGGACTAGCGGGGGGGAACTCCTACAATGAGCAGTTCTTC
large	TRBV6-1	NA	TRBJ2-2	CASSASQTSGELFF	TGTGCCAGCAGTGCTAGCCAGACTAGCGGGGAGCTGTTTTTT
once	TRBV27	NA	TRBJ1-1	CASSLSLNTEAFF	TGTGCCAGCAGTTTATCGCTGAACACTGAAGCTTTCTTT
NA	TRBV4-1	TRBD1	TRBJ2-7	CASSGLTGGSTISYEQYF	TGCGCCAGCAGCGGATTAACAGGGGGCTCAACCATTTCTTACGAGCAGTACTTC
NA	TRBV30	TRBD1	TRBJ2-7	CAWRPRDRATEQYF	TGTGCCTGGAGGCCCAGGGACAGGGCTACCGAGCAGTACTTC
few	TRBV2	NA	TRBJ1-5	CASSGHPAGQPQHF	TGTGCCAGCAGCGGACACCCAGCAGGTCAGCCCCAGCATTTT
NA	TRBV30	TRBD1	TRBJ2-7	CAWSPTGGWEQYF	TGTGCCTGGAGCCCTACAGGGGGGTGGGAGCAGTACTTC
NA	TRBV19	NA	TRBJ1-1	CASSIHQGRDEAFF	TGTGCCAGTAGTATCCACCAGGGGCGAGATGAAGCTTTCTTT
NA	TRBV6-1	TRBD1	TRBJ1-5	CASSWDRNQPQHF	TGTGCCAGCAGCTGGGACAGAAATCAGCCCCAGCATTTT
NA	TRBV5-1	TRBD1	TRBJ1-2	CASSLERDRGGYTF	TGCGCCAGCAGCTTGGAACGGGACAGGGGAGGCTACACCTTC
NA	TRBV19	NA	TRBJ1-6	CASSMIQENSPLHF	TGTGCCAGTAGTATGATCCAGGAGAATTCACCCCTCCACTTT
NA	TRBV6-5	NA	TRBJ1-1	CASTPGSGRNTEAFF	TGTGCCAGCACCCCGGGGTCAGGGAGGAACACTGAAGCTTTCTTT
NA	TRBV5-1	NA	TRBJ2-7	CASSRASEQYF	TGCGCCAGCAGCCGGGCGTCCGAGCAGTACTTC
NA	TRBV10-1	NA	TRBJ1-1	CASSEYGTEAFF	TGCGCCAGCAGTGAGTACGGGACTGAAGCTTTCTTT
NA	TRBV21-1	NA	TRBJ2-7	CASRYSEQYF	TGTGCCAGCAGATATTCAGAGCAGTACTTC
NA	TRBV4-2	NA	TRBJ2-7	CASSQVKEYEQYF	TGTGCCAGCAGCCAAGTGAAGGAGTACGAGCAGTACTTC
NA	TRBV21-1	NA	TRBJ1-2	CASSPPRAHGYTF	TGTGCCAGCAGCCCCCCCCGGGCGCATGGCTACACCTTC
NA	TRBV13	TRBD2	TRBJ2-1	CASGLAGTYNEQFF	TGTGCCAGCGGACTAGCGGGGACATACAATGAGCAGTTCTTC
NA	TRBV15	TRBD2	TRBJ2-5	CATSGRLAGGRETQYF	TGTGCCACCAGCGGACGACTAGCGGGGGGGCGGGAGACCCAGTACTTC
NA	TRBV25-1	TRBD2	TRBJ2-2	CASSEEGLAVRTGELFF	TGTGCCAGCAGTGAAGAAGGTCTAGCGGTCCGCACCGGGGAGCTGTTTTTT
NA	TRBV7-2	NA	TRBJ2-3	CASSFNVQGGTDTQYF	TGTGCCAGCAGCTTTAATGTTCAGGGTGGCACAGATACGCAGTATTTT
NA	TRBV27	NA	TRBJ1-2	CASSPTPANYGYTF	TGTGCCAGCAGTCCAACCCCTGCTAACTATGGCTACACCTTC
NA	TRBV11-1	NA	TRBJ2-2	CASSLLNTGELFF	TGTGCCAGCAGCCTCCTGAACACCGGGGAGCTGTTTTTT
few	TRBV5-4	NA	TRBJ2-7	CASSLGGRNYEQYF	TGTGCCAGCAGCTTGGGGGGGAGAAACTACGAGCAGTACTTC
NA	TRBV30	TRBD2	TRBJ2-1	CAWRGASGSNEQFF	TGTGCCTGGAGGGGGGCTAGCGGGAGCAATGAGCAGTTCTTC
once	TRBV7-2	TRBD1	TRBJ2-1	CASSFGTGSNEQFF	TGTGCCAGCAGCTTCGGGACAGGGAGCAATGAGCAGTTCTTC
NA	TRBV6-6	NA	TRBJ1-1	CASSIDSRSEAFF	TGTGCCAGCAGTATAGACAGCCGGTCTGAAGCTTTCTTT
NA	TRBV2	NA	TRBJ1-1	CASSSNTNTEAFF	TGTGCCAGCAGTAGCAACACCAACACTGAAGCTTTCTTT
NA	TRBV7-7	NA	TRBJ2-1	CASSLGSSYNEQFF	TGTGCTAGCAGCTTAGGGAGCTCCTACAATGAGCAGTTCTTC
few	TRBV6-5	NA	TRBJ1-5	CASSYSHDSNQPQHF	TGTGCCAGCAGTTACTCGCACGATAGCAATCAGCCCCAGCATTTT
NA	TRBV6-6	NA	TRBJ1-4	CASIGTTTNEKLFF	TGTGCCAGCATTGGAACGACAACTAATGAAAAACTGTTTTTT
NA	TRBV27	TRBD2	TRBJ2-1	CASSSGAGGLNEQFF	TGTGCCAGCAGTTCCGGAGCGGGAGGCCTCAATGAGCAGTTCTTC
NA	TRBV18	NA	TRBJ2-3	CASSPPSTDTQYF	TGTGCCAGCTCACCACCAAGCACAGATACGCAGTATTTT
NA	TRBV29-1	TRBD1	TRBJ2-7	CSVEGTLGQTTYEQYF	TGCAGCGTCGAGGGGACCTTGGGACAGACTACTTACGAGCAGTACTTC
NA	TRBV4-1	TRBD1	TRBJ2-1	CASSRGTGTYEQFF	TGCGCCAGCAGCCGAGGGACAGGAACGTATGAGCAGTTCTTC
NA	TRBV28	NA	TRBJ2-1	CASSLVDNEQFF	TGTGCCAGCAGTTTAGTCGACAATGAGCAGTTCTTC
NA	TRBV28	NA	TRBJ1-1	CASSFNRENSEAFF	TGTGCCAGCAGTTTCAACAGGGAAAACTCTGAAGCTTTCTTT
NA	TRBV7-6	NA	TRBJ2-3	CASSLSGGQPVDTQYF	TGTGCCAGCAGCTTGTCCGGCGGCCAGCCGGTAGATACGCAGTATTTT
NA	TRBV7-9	NA	TRBJ1-4	CASSTWDANNEKLFF	TGTGCCAGCAGCACCTGGGACGCCAATAATGAAAAACTGTTTTTT